The 2 T cell receptor beta chains below come from one sample, sequenced in a study of T cell repertoires in cytomegalovirus infection. These receptors' targets are unknown. TCRdb processed the reads anew with MiXCR; each CDR3 protein has one entry. The repertoire holds about half a million distinct CDR3 sequences, with about two fifths as singletons. The sample consisted of cultured PBMCs, taken from culture after CMV antigen stimulation. These receptor sequences come from a human donor in good health (CMV status not recorded). Some clones in this sample may be carry-over from other donors' samples.

A remark on this clonotype: An end of the junction does not agree with germline; a read error may underlie this. This chain joins TRBV6-5 and TRBJ2-1, with D perhaps matching TRBD1 (5 bases). CDR1 and CDR2 (germline): MNHEY, SVGAGI. CDR3 length: 16 amino acids. CDR3 nucleotides: TGTGTCAGCAGTTATGTGTTAGGGGAATCCTACAATGAGCAGTTCTTC. Protein: CVSSYVLGESYNEQFF.

This sequence joins TRBV7-6 and TRBJ2-7, with D possibly matching TRBD1 (6 bases). The V gene lost 5 bases and the J gene lost 2 bases, with 13 bases spanning the gap. The CDR3 contains 14 residues. Looked up from germline, CDR1 is SGHVS and CDR2 is FNYEAQ. This CDR3 is CASSPLTGAYEQYF. In DNA form, the CDR3 reads TGTGCCAGCAGCCCCTTGACAGGCGCCTACGAGCAGTACTTC.